This T cell receptor beta chain was sequenced during a study of cytomegalovirus exposure and HLA in healthy donors. Across the whole study: Early release data held about 85 million unique TCRs from HLA-typed donors. Study results and limitations: The investigators catalogued 150 to 200 TCR beta chains as cytomegalovirus-associated. Later on, a genetic analysis was performed. It linked a missense variant in DCLRE1C with V- and J-gene trimming of TCR beta.

Researchers ran the PCR with 60 Vbeta and 13 Jbeta primers. The data were produced by immunoSEQ multiplex PCR, yet TCRdb's version contains in-frame clones alone and is incomplete. The repertoire holds 150,000 to 200,000 clones, with 60% to 85% as singletons. This CDR3 is built from 12 residues. V gave up 2 bases and J gave up 6 bases, with 7 bases separating them. Germline CDR1 is MNHNY and CDR2 is SVGAGI (reference sequence). Comment on this clone: The antigen remains undetermined.

The rearrangement uses TRBV6-6 and TRBJ1-1; no reliable D call. The sequenced material came from PBMCs. The TCR was taken from a woman aged 40-49 years in good health and CMV-seronegative. CDR3 sequence (DNA): TGTGCCAGCAGTTACCGGAGGTCTGAAGCTTTCTTT. This sequence encodes CASSYRRSEAFF.